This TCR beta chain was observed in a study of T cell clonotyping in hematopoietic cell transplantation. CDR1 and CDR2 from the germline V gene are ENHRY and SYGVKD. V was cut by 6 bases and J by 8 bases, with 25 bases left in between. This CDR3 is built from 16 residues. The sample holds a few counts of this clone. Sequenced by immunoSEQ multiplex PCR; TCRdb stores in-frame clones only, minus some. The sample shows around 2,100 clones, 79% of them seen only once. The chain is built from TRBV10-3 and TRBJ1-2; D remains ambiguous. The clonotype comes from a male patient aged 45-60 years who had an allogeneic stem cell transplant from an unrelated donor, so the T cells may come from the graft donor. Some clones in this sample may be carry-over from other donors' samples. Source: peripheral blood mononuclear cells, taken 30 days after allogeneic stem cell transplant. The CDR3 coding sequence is TGTGCCATCAGGAAGGCCCCGCCGGGTCTATTGTGGGGCTACACCTTC. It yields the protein CAIRKAPPGLLWGYTF.